The 18 T cell receptor beta chains below were found in one sample sequenced in a study of response to subunit inactivated influenza vaccine. From the RT-PCR reads, TCRdb called clonotypes with MiXCR, one entry per CDR3 protein. The sample has roughly 500,000 distinct CDR3 sequences; about 25% are singletons. The source was CD4+ T cells sorted from PBMCs, collected more than 4 days after vaccination. These receptors were taken from a middle-aged man who received an inactivated influenza vaccine.

This clonotype was seen at least ten times. The chain couples TRBV15 to TRBJ1-5, with a possible D match to TRBD1 (5 bases). Germline V CDR1 and CDR2: LNHNV, YYDKDF (reference sequence). V was cut by 5 bases and J by 4 bases, with 9 bases left in between. CDR3 length equals 13 residues. In DNA, the CDR3 is TGTGCCACCAGCGGGGGAAAGAATCAGCCCCAGCATTTT. Residues: CATSGGKNQPQHF.

This clonotype turned up a few times. The V gene is TRBV6-2 or TRBV6-3, the J gene TRBJ2-7; D is ambiguous. V dropped 4 bases and J dropped 3 bases, with 13 bases sitting between them. The germline CDR1 and CDR2 sequences are MNHEY and SVGEGT. This CDR3 has 14 residues. The CDR3 nucleotides read TGTGCCAGCAGTTCTCTGGGCGGTGGCTACGAGCAGTACTTC. The encoded protein is CASSSLGGGYEQYF.

CDR3 region: CSVIGQGAGELFF. Written as DNA, the CDR3 is TGCAGCGTTATAGGACAGGGCGCCGGGGAGCTGTTTTTT. V usage is TRBV29-1 and J usage is TRBJ2-2, with 8 bases that match TRBD1. The V gene end was trimmed by 5 bases and the J gene end by 6 bases; junction bases not matched to a gene: 5. The CDR3 sequence is 13 residues long. Germline values: CDR1 SQVTM, CDR2 ANQGSEA.

V and J are TRBV5-5 and TRBJ2-1; D not certain. The germline V gene encodes CDR1 SGHKS and CDR2 YYEKEE (reference sequence). V gave up 3 bases and J gave up 8 bases, with 12 bases separating them. The CDR3 runs 13 residues. In DNA form, the CDR3 reads TGTGCCAGCAGCTCCCGTCCCGGCTATGAGCAGTTCTTC. Residues: CASSSRPGYEQFF.

This clonotype was seen more than once but under ten times. The chain links TRBV24-1 to TRBJ2-5; 9 bases line up with TRBD2. Looked up from germline, CDR1 is KGHDR and CDR2 is SFDVKD. The CDR3 has 16 amino acids. Trimming took 3 bases from V and 4 from J; bases not matched to a gene: 8. This CDR3 reads CATSDALAGRAETQYF. CDR3 bases: TGTGCCACCAGTGATGCGCTAGCGGGGAGGGCAGAGACCCAGTACTTC.

This clonotype came up a few times. CDR3 DNA: TGTGCCAGCAGCTTAGCGAAGGGGGTGAACACTGAAGCTTTCTTT. This encodes CASSLAKGVNTEAFF. The J gene is TRBJ1-1, the V gene TRBV7-6; D perhaps matches TRBD1 (6 bases). This CDR3 is built from 15 residues. CDR1 and CDR2 from the germline V gene are SGHVS and FNYEAQ. Between the trimmed V and J ends, which lost 0 bases and 0 bases, there was a span of 8 bases.

The V call is TRBV5-1, the J call TRBJ2-5; D is unclear. The CDR3 extends over 14 amino acids. V lost 0 bases to trimming and J lost 4 bases, with 10 bases between them. Germline-derived CDR1 and CDR2 are SGHRS and YFSETQ. The CDR3 DNA reads TGCGCCAGCAGCTTGGCCGGTCTTTCAGAGACCCAGTACTTC. The encoded protein is CASSLAGLSETQYF.

The J gene is TRBJ1-1, the V gene TRBV11-2; D is uncertain. The V end lost 1 base, the J end lost 2 bases, and 11 bases lay between the germline ends. CDR3 length: 15 amino acids. CDR1 and CDR2 from the germline V gene are SGHAT and FQNNGV. This chain's CDR3 is CASSLGRSGNTEAFF. Here the CDR3 DNA reads TGTGCCAGCAGCTTAGGGAGGTCGGGAAACACTGAAGCTTTCTTT.

The V gene is TRBV2, the J gene TRBJ1-6; a possible D gene is TRBD1 (6 bases). Germline V CDR1 and CDR2: SNHLY, FYNNEI. Between the trimmed V and J ends, which lost 8 bases and 11 bases, there was a span of 16 bases. This CDR3 is 13 amino acids long. CDR3 in DNA: TGTGCCAGCTCGAATTGGGGGCTCCCACCCCTCCACTTT. Its protein is CASSNWGLPPLHF.

This clonotype appeared a few times. The chain couples TRBV7-2 to TRBJ1-3; 8 bases align to TRBD1. J lost 0 bases, V lost 2 bases, and 0 bases had no gene match. The CDR3 sequence is 15 residues long. Germline CDR1 reads SGHTA; CDR2 reads FQGNSA. CDR3 sequence reads: CASSLTGGSGNTIYF. The CDR3 coding sequence is TGTGCCAGCAGCTTAACAGGGGGCTCTGGAAACACCATATATTTT.

The chain links TRBV20-1 to TRBJ2-7; TRBD1 matches at 7 bases. Germline V gives CDR1 DFQATT, CDR2 SNEGSKA (reference sequence). V lost 5 bases to trimming and J lost 1 base; unmatched junction nucleotides: 8. This CDR3 is 14 amino acids long. CDR3 coding DNA: TGCAGTGCTCGGGACAGCAGTGGGTCCTACGAGCAGTACTTC. It specifies CSARDSSGSYEQYF.

The rearrangement joins TRBV5-1 to TRBJ2-7; D might be TRBD1 (5 bases). The CDR3 loop spans 16 amino acids. The germline V gene has CDR1 SGHRS and CDR2 YFSETQ. V lost 4 bases and J lost 1, with 18 bases in between. CDR3 bases: TGCGCCAGCAGCCCGACGCCGGAGACAGCGTCCTACGAGCAGTACTTC. Translated, it gives CASSPTPETASYEQYF.

In this sample, this clonotype turned up a few times. The chain couples TRBV20-1 to TRBJ2-1; 9 bases map to TRBD2. The CDR3 has 14 residues. With V trimmed by 7 bases and J by 7 bases, 11 bases remained unmatched. Germline lookup yields CDR1 DFQATT and CDR2 SNEGSKA (reference sequence). CDR3 sequence (DNA): TGCAGTGGGGATTCTGCGGGAGGGAAGAATGAGCAGTTCTTC. As protein: CSGDSAGGKNEQFF.

This chain joins TRBV30 and TRBJ2-7, with 7 bases lining up with TRBD1. This CDR3 comprises 11 residues. The junction had 1 base not matched to a gene; V was cut back by 2 bases and J by 6 bases. Germline loops: CDR1 GTSNPN, CDR2 SVGIG (reference sequence). The chain's CDR3 is CAWSHRGEQYF. The CDR3 DNA reads as TGTGCCTGGAGTCACAGGGGCGAGCAGTACTTC.

This chain connects TRBV7-9 to TRBJ2-1; 8 nucleotides match TRBD2. V lost 1 base, J lost 8 bases, and 7 bases stayed unmatched. Germline-derived CDR1 and CDR2 are SEHNR and FQNEAQ (reference sequence). The CDR3 runs 15 residues. The CDR3 reads CASSLVGTSSDEQFF. CDR3 in DNA: TGTGCCAGCAGCTTAGTAGGGACTAGTAGCGATGAGCAGTTCTTC.

The chain employs TRBV29-1 and TRBJ1-5, with D perhaps TRBD1 (5 bases). CDR1 is SQVTM and CDR2 is ANQGSEA in the germline V gene. There are 17 residues in the CDR3. Deletions cut 8 bases from V and 7 bases from J, with 30 bases between. The DNA of the CDR3 is TGCAGCCCAAGGCTGCCTCCGGGAGGGGCTCGGTCACAGCCCCAGCATTTT. Translated: CSPRLPPGGARSQPQHF.

In its sample, this clonotype was seen once. The V call is TRBV11-3, the J call TRBJ2-1; 10 bases match TRBD2. The CDR3 has 15 amino acids. Germline-derived CDR1 and CDR2 are SGHNT and YENEEA. V shed 5 bases and J 6 bases; nucleotides not matched to a gene: 7. DNA of the CDR3: TGTGCCAGCAGCCCGAGCGGGAGGGCCGTCAATGAGCAGTTCTTC. This encodes CASSPSGRAVNEQFF.

This clonotype was seen more than once but under ten times. V gene TRBV28 combines with J gene TRBJ2-7; D perhaps matches TRBD2 (6 bases). The CDR3 covers 16 residues. Germline assignment: CDR1 MDHEN and CDR2 SYDVKM. The germline V and J ends were trimmed by 6 bases and 2 bases, with 20 bases remaining between them. The CDR3 loop reads CASSHAPGLRTYEQYF. DNA for the CDR3: TGTGCCAGCAGCCACGCGCCGGGACTGAGGACCTACGAGCAGTACTTC. The full variable domain, with the rest looked up from reference TRBV28 and TRBJ2-7, is DVKVTQSSRYLVKRTGEKVFLECVQDMDHENMFWYRQDPGLGLRLIYFSYDVKMKEKGDIPEGYSVSREKKERFSLILESASTNQTSMYLCASSHAPGLRTYEQYFGPGTRLTVT.